What follows describes a single T cell receptor beta chain. No antigen is known for it. The data stem from a study of shared clonotypes between healthy human individuals. Regarding the study as a whole: It was the non-shared clonotypes that had lower generation probabilities than clonotypes shared by all four donors.

Naivety among CD8 cells was defined by CD45RO negativity and positive CCR7 selection, thereby excluding terminally differentiated effector memory CD45RA+ cells. At the deep level, the assay was run. Libraries were prepared by immunoSEQ multiplex PCR; TCRdb keeps only in-frame clonotypes and omits some of them. The profile shows millions of clones, 90% to 95% of them singletons. This CDR3 is built from 17 residues. V trimming: 0 bases; J trimming: 5 bases; junction bases outside the gene matches: 10. Germline V CDR1 and CDR2: MDHEN, SYDVKM. This TCR came from a man younger than 35 in good health. Some clones in this sample may be carry-over from other donors' samples. V and J are TRBV28 and TRBJ2-5, with TRBD2 identical over 9 bases. Material for sequencing was naive CD8+ T cells from PBMCs. CDR3 nucleotides: TGTGCCAGCAGTTTATGGGTAGCGGGAGAGGTCGGGGAGACCCAGTACTTC. Its protein is CASSLWVAGEVGETQYF.